This T cell receptor (beta chain) is drawn from a study of cytomegalovirus exposure and HLA in healthy donors. With 60 Vbeta and 13 Jbeta primers, the PCR was carried out. Method: immunoSEQ multiplex PCR; TCRdb's copy keeps in-frame clones and lacks some. The sample yields 150,000 to 200,000 clones, around 86% seen once. V was pared by 0 bases and J by 4 bases, with 5 bases between. The CDR3 length is 13 residues. Germline V gene lookup returns CDR1 WSHSY and CDR2 SAAADI. Overall study findings and caveats: A later analysis linked more than 15,000 TCR beta sequences to HLA alleles at 0.05 false discovery rate. Some V segments, TRBV6-2 and TRBV6-3 among them, were indistinguishable and were therefore excluded.

A word on this clone: Its matching antigen is unknown.

This receptor was identified in a man aged 45-65 years in good health and CMV-seropositive. This chain links TRBV10-2 with TRBJ2-3; TRBD2 might be the D (5 bases). Sequenced: PBMCs. The CDR3 protein is CASSESRADTQYF. The CDR3 DNA follows: TGCGCCAGCAGTGAGTCGAGGGCAGATACGCAGTATTTT.